The entry below describes one TCR beta chain. The data stem from a study of blood T cell repertoires in COVID-19. In the original analysis: Amplified reference gene primers provided the basis for estimating nucleated cell counts. Sequenced by immunoSEQ multiplex PCR; TCRdb stores in-frame clones only, minus some. The D gene and trimming were derived from the DNA, and the V and J assignments and clone size from that table. The repertoire holds 95,000 to 150,000 clones, with approximately 90% as singletons. V was trimmed by 2 bases and J by 4 bases, leaving 18 bases between them. Germline V gene data show CDR1 as SGHRS and CDR2 as YFSETQ. This CDR3 region has 16 residues.

The sequencing sample was made of peripheral blood. This chain links TRBV5-1 with TRBJ2-5; possibly TRBD1 for D (6 bases). This TCR was sampled from a woman older than 75 with acute or convalescent COVID-19. The CDR3: CASSFGQRVRRETQYF. CDR3 bases: TGCGCCAGCAGCTTCGGACAGAGGGTTCGAAGAGAGACCCAGTACTTC.